The present entry profiles one T cell receptor beta chain with its context. No antigen is known for it. The protocol was immunoSEQ multiplex PCR, while the TCRdb copy is restricted to in-frame clones and leaves out a portion. The table records about 180,000 clones, around nine tenths of them present only once. The sample comes from a study of cytomegalovirus exposure and HLA in healthy donors. The J segment lost 3 bases and the V segment lost 1 base, leaving 1 base of the junction unmatched. The CDR3 loop spans 15 amino acids. Germline V gives CDR1 SGHVS, CDR2 FQNEAQ. General study findings and limits: More than 150 TCR beta chains were listed as cytomegalovirus-associated.

The sequencing input was PBMCs. This chain uses TRBV7-8 with TRBJ2-2; 8 nucleotides match TRBD1. This clonotype was sampled from a woman under 40 in good health and CMV-seronegative. This CDR3 reads CASSLGQGYTGELFF. The CDR3 nucleotides are TGTGCCAGCAGCTTAGGACAGGGGTACACCGGGGAGCTGTTTTTT.